One sample yielded the 30 T cell receptor beta chains listed below, sequenced in a study of T cells after yellow fever vaccination. TCRdb reanalysed the 5' RACE reads using MiXCR and keeps one entry per CDR3 protein. The sample lists approximately 550,000 distinct CDR3 sequences, about 19% seen once, with roughly an eighth in the top ten. Sequenced here: PBMCs, sampled 15 days after the yellow fever booster vaccination. Receptors originate from a man younger than 45 who received the YFV17D yellow fever vaccine.

In this sample, this clonotype turned up a few times. This chain uses TRBV24-1 with TRBJ2-5; D is unclear. CDR1 KGHDR and CDR2 SFDVKD come from the germline V gene. V was pared by 7 bases and J by 2 bases, with 16 bases between. There are 15 residues in the CDR3. CDR3 amino acids: CATRGSTGDQETQYF. The CDR3 DNA sequence: TGTGCCACCAGAGGTAGCACGGGCGATCAAGAGACCCAGTACTTC.

V usage is TRBV20-1 and J usage is TRBJ2-7; D unresolved. Deletions cut 4 bases from V and 2 bases from J, with 15 bases between. The CDR3 spans 14 residues. The germline V gene has CDR1 DFQATT and CDR2 SNEGSKA (reference sequence). The CDR3 here is CSATAARDTYEQYF. The CDR3 DNA reads TGCAGTGCTACTGCGGCCCGAGATACCTACGAGCAGTACTTC.

The chain joins TRBV3-1 to TRBJ2-2; no definite D call. The CDR3 runs to 14 residues. V shed 6 bases and J shed 2 bases, with 10 bases lying between them. Germline V gene lookup returns CDR1 LGHDT and CDR2 YNNKEL (reference sequence). The CDR3 DNA follows: TGTGCCAGCAGGTCGGCGGAAAACACCGGGGAGCTGTTTTTT. Its protein is CASRSAENTGELFF.

The chain joins TRBV5-4 to TRBJ2-5; TRBD2 agrees at 14 bases. V lost 4 bases to trimming and J lost 8 bases; unmatched junction nucleotides: 7. Per the germline V gene, CDR1 is SGHNT and CDR2 is YYREEE (reference sequence). The CDR3 sequence is 15 residues long. CDR3 coding DNA: TGTGCCAGCAGCCTAACCGGGACTAGCGGGAGTACCCAGTACTTC. Amino acids: CASSLTGTSGSTQYF.

This rearrangement joins TRBV20-1 to TRBJ1-5; weak D call: TRBD1 (6 bases). The germline V gene encodes CDR1 DFQATT and CDR2 SNEGSKA (reference sequence). Trimming took off 0 bases at V and 2 bases at J, with 17 bases between the two ends. The CDR3 runs to 17 residues. CDR3: CSARDLGQDSRNQPQHF. DNA for the CDR3: TGCAGTGCTAGAGATCTCGGTCAGGACAGCCGCAATCAGCCCCAGCATTTT.

The genes are TRBV18 and TRBJ2-5, with 9 nucleotides matching TRBD1. The CDR3 runs 14 residues. Germline V gives CDR1 KGHSH, CDR2 LQKENI. The V segment lost 1 base and the J segment 5 bases; nucleotides outside the gene matches: 2. CDR3 sequence (DNA): TGTGCCAGCTCACCACGGGACAGGGACGAGACCCAGTACTTC. Protein sequence: CASSPRDRDETQYF.

The rearrangement uses TRBV23-1 and TRBJ1-4; D unresolved. TRBV23-1 is recorded as an ORF, its role being uncertain. The CDR3 has 15 amino acids. Trimming took 2 bases from V and 4 from J, leaving 11 bases between them. The CDR3 coding sequence is TGCGCCAGCAGTCAAGAGTACCAGCTTAATGAAAAACTGTTTTTT. Encoded protein: CASSQEYQLNEKLFF.

The chain carries TRBV12-3 or TRBV12-4 and TRBJ2-2; either TRBD1 or TRBD2 may fit D (5 bases each). V shed 5 bases and J shed 2 bases, with 9 bases lying between them. The CDR3 is 14 residues long. The CDR3 DNA follows: TGTGCCAGCAGTGGGACCCTTAACACCGGGGAGCTGTTTTTT. As protein: CASSGTLNTGELFF.

This clonotype was seen more than once but under ten times. The chain couples TRBV11-2 to TRBJ1-6, with TRBD1 identical over 7 bases. The germline CDR1 and CDR2 sequences are SGHAT and FQNNGV. J gave up 5 bases and V 7 bases, and 8 bases lay outside the gene matches. CDR3 size: 15 residues. Written as DNA, the CDR3 is TGTGCCAGCAACCAAATAGACAGGGATAATTCACCCCTCCACTTT. The encoded protein is CASNQIDRDNSPLHF.

The chain recombines TRBV3-1 with TRBJ2-3; perhaps D is TRBD1 or TRBD2 (5 bases each). The CDR3 has 15 amino acids. The V end was cut by 4 bases, the J end by 6 bases, with 17 bases between. The germline V gene has CDR1 LGHDT and CDR2 YNNKEL (reference sequence). The CDR3 bases are TGTGCCAGCAGCCGCCCGGGGCCAGGGTCGGATACGCAGTATTTT. It specifies CASSRPGPGSDTQYF.

The rearrangement joins TRBV19 to TRBJ2-1; D possibly corresponds to TRBD2 (6 bases). The CDR3 loop spans 12 amino acids. Deletions cut 9 bases from V and 6 bases from J, with 12 bases between. From germline, CDR1 is LNHDA and CDR2 SQIVND (reference sequence). CDR3 DNA: TGTGCCAGCGGAGGGTTCGTCAATGAGCAGTTCTTC. Its protein is CASGGFVNEQFF.

This sequence joins TRBV9 and TRBJ2-5; 7 nucleotides align to TRBD2. The CDR3 spans 14 residues. V shed 2 bases and J 5 bases; nucleotides not matched to a gene: 6. The germline gives CDR1 SGDLS, CDR2 YYNGEE. The CDR3 loop reads CASSVAGVRETQYF. The CDR3 coding sequence is TGTGCCAGCAGCGTGGCGGGGGTGAGGGAGACCCAGTACTTC.

This clonotype was counted only a few times. The chain uses TRBV12-3 or TRBV12-4 and TRBJ2-1; no definite D call. Trimming shortened V by 4 bases and J by 7 bases, and 8 bases separated the two germline ends. The CDR3 contains 12 residues. The CDR3 is CASSSFKNEQFF. CDR3 nucleotide sequence: TGTGCCAGCAGTTCTTTTAAGAATGAGCAGTTCTTC.

The V gene is TRBV5-6, the J gene TRBJ1-2, with a possible D match to TRBD1 (5 bases). Between the trimmed V and J ends, which lost 1 base and 4 bases, there was a span of 14 bases. CDR1 is SGHDT, CDR2 YYEEEE, per germline. This CDR3 is 15 amino acids long. The CDR3 DNA is TGTGCCAGCAGCTTGTCCCGGGACCGAGCCTATGGCTACACCTTC. Protein product: CASSLSRDRAYGYTF.

This clonotype was detected a few times. The rearrangement uses TRBV20-1 and TRBJ2-7; D is unclear. The CDR3 runs 12 residues. Per germline, CDR1 DFQATT and CDR2 SNEGSKA (reference sequence). Trimming removed 3 bases at V and 3 bases at J, with 9 bases between. The CDR3: CSARESGYEQYF. CDR3 sequence (DNA): TGCAGTGCTAGGGAGTCTGGCTACGAGCAGTACTTC.

The chain recombines TRBV18 with TRBJ1-1, with D tentatively TRBD1 (6 bases). The V and J ends lost 3 bases and 5 bases respectively, with 13 bases between them. Germline V lookup: CDR1 KGHSH, CDR2 LQKENI. CDR3 size: 14 residues. CDR3 amino acids: CASSPGGLGTEAFF. CDR3 nucleotides: TGTGCCAGCTCACCGGGGGGGCTTGGAACTGAAGCTTTCTTT.

The chain has TRBV4-2 and TRBJ2-2, with D perhaps TRBD2 (5 bases). Looked up from germline, CDR1 is LGHNA and CDR2 is YNFKEQ. The CDR3 length is 16 residues. Trimming took off 10 bases at V and 4 bases at J, with 22 bases between the two ends. The CDR3 nucleotides are TGTGCCATGGGCCCCGGTCGGGGAAGGATCACCGGGGAGCTGTTTTTT. Translating gives CAMGPGRGRITGELFF.

This clonotype was counted a few times. The genes are TRBV20-1 and TRBJ2-7; D gene ambiguous. The ends were cut back, 3 bases at V and 0 bases at J, with 15 bases in the middle. The CDR3 has 15 residues. Germline-derived CDR1 and CDR2 are DFQATT and SNEGSKA (reference sequence). The CDR3 protein is CSARDPAYSSYEQYF. CDR3 coding DNA: TGCAGTGCTAGGGACCCGGCATATAGCTCCTACGAGCAGTACTTC.

This clonotype appeared many times. The V call is TRBV5-1, the J call TRBJ2-7; D is unclear. The germline V gene has CDR1 SGHRS and CDR2 YFSETQ. V was cut by 0 bases and J by 6 bases, with 4 bases left in between. This CDR3 spans 11 amino acids. The CDR3: CASSLVGEQYF. The DNA for the CDR3 is TGCGCCAGCAGCTTGGTGGGCGAGCAGTACTTC.

This clonotype was seen a few times. The chain joins TRBV20-1 to TRBJ2-3; no clear D gene. The V end lost 2 bases, the J end lost 0 bases, and 6 bases lay between the germline ends. CDR3 length: 13 amino acids. The germline V gene encodes CDR1 DFQATT and CDR2 SNEGSKA (reference sequence). The CDR3 spells CSARIQSTDTQYF. CDR3 DNA: TGCAGTGCTAGAATTCAGAGCACAGATACGCAGTATTTT.

The chain is built from TRBV5-1 and TRBJ1-1; possibly TRBD1 for D (6 bases). V was cut by 5 bases and J by 6 bases, with 17 bases left in between. Looked up from germline, CDR1 is SGHRS and CDR2 is YFSETQ. The CDR3 is 14 residues long. CDR3 region: CASRGGGGRPEAFF. CDR3 DNA: TGCGCCAGCAGAGGAGGAGGGGGGCGGCCTGAAGCTTTCTTT.

The rearrangement uses TRBV9 and TRBJ2-3; 10 nucleotides match TRBD2. The CDR3 is 15 residues long. The germline gives CDR1 SGDLS, CDR2 YYNGEE. Germline trimming cut 4 bases from V and 7 bases from J; bases unmatched to any gene: 9. The CDR3 reads CASSSSGSLIYTQYF. CDR3 DNA: TGTGCCAGCAGCTCTAGCGGGAGCCTCATTTATACGCAGTATTTT.

The V gene is TRBV19, the J gene TRBJ1-5, with a possible D match to TRBD1 (5 bases). Trimming cost V 5 bases and J 0 bases, with 11 bases left between them. CDR1 is LNHDA and CDR2 is SQIVND in the germline V gene (reference sequence). The CDR3 sequence is 15 residues long. The CDR3 region has the DNA TGTGCCAGTAGTCCGGGGGTCTATAGCAATCAGCCCCAGCATTTT. Translating gives CASSPGVYSNQPQHF. The entire variable domain, with the rest obtained from reference TRBV19 and TRBJ1-5, is as follows: DGGITQSPKYLFRKEGQNVTLSCEQNLNHDAMYWYRQDPGQGLRLIYYSQIVNDFQKGDIAEGYSVSREKKESFPLTVTSAQKNPTAFYLCASSPGVYSNQPQHFGDGTRLSIL.

The chain uses TRBV7-2 and TRBJ2-3, with no clear D. Per germline, CDR1 SGHTA and CDR2 FQGNSA. This CDR3 is 12 amino acids long. Trimming left V 3 bases short and J 4 bases short, with 5 bases between. CDR3: CASSFLSDTQYF. Written as DNA, the CDR3 is TGTGCCAGCAGCTTCCTTTCAGATACGCAGTATTTT. Complete variable domain (other parts from reference TRBV7-2 and TRBJ2-3): GAGVSQSPSNKVTEKGKDVELRCDPISGHTALYWYRQSLGQGLEFLIYFQGNSAPDKSGLPSDRFSAERTGGSVSTLTIQRTQQEDSAVYLCASSFLSDTQYFGPGTRLTVL.

In this sample, this clonotype turned up a few times. V is TRBV6-1 and J is TRBJ2-5; perhaps D is TRBD1 or TRBD2 (6 bases each). Germline V gene sequence: CDR1 MNHNS, CDR2 SASEGT. The CDR3 contains 13 residues. The ends were cut back, 6 bases at V and 4 bases at J, with 12 bases in the middle. The CDR3 region is CASRRQEGETQYF. DNA of the CDR3: TGTGCCAGCAGGAGACAGGAGGGAGAGACCCAGTACTTC.

The genes are TRBV6-2 or TRBV6-3 and TRBJ2-7, with 7 nucleotides matching TRBD2. V was clipped by 5 bases and J by 3 bases; unmatched bases: 7. Germline lookup yields CDR1 MNHEY and CDR2 SVGEGT. This CDR3 is 14 amino acids long. The CDR3 DNA sequence: TGTGCCAGCAGTAAGCTAGCGGATTACTACGAGCAGTACTTC. As protein: CASSKLADYYEQYF.

J is TRBJ2-1 and V is TRBV12-3 or TRBV12-4; 13 bases fit TRBD2. This CDR3 comprises 14 residues. V shed 6 bases and J 6 bases; nucleotides not matched to a gene: 2. The CDR3 region is CASRTSGRINEQFF. Written as DNA, the CDR3 is TGTGCCAGCAGGACTAGCGGGAGGATCAATGAGCAGTTCTTC.

This clonotype has just a few counts. The chain is built from TRBV7-6 and TRBJ2-7; 10 positions match TRBD2. Germline CDR1 reads SGHVS; CDR2 reads FNYEAQ. The V gene end was trimmed by 1 base and the J gene end by 3 bases; junction bases not matched to a gene: 18. The CDR3 loop spans 20 amino acids. The CDR3 protein is CASSLGGSLRPGLAYYEQYF. CDR3 in DNA: TGTGCCAGCAGCTTAGGGGGGTCATTGAGACCGGGACTAGCGTACTACGAGCAGTACTTC.

This clonotype was found a few times. CDR3 loop: CSEGGGSEQFF. The CDR3 DNA reads TGCAGCGAGGGTGGGGGCTCTGAGCAGTTCTTC. This chain links TRBV29-1 with TRBJ2-1; D perhaps matches TRBD1 (6 bases). V lost 7 bases, J lost 9 bases, and 13 bases lay in between. From germline, CDR1 is SQVTM and CDR2 ANQGSEA. CDR3 length: 11 amino acids.

The chain has TRBV10-1 and TRBJ2-2; unclear D gene. The germline V and J ends were trimmed by 2 bases and 0 bases, with 4 bases remaining between them. This CDR3 has 14 residues. Germline V gene sequence: CDR1 WNHNN, CDR2 SYGVQD (reference sequence). CDR3 residues: CASSEGTNTGELFF. In DNA form, the CDR3 reads TGCGCCAGCAGTGAGGGGACGAACACCGGGGAGCTGTTTTTT.